The source of this T cell receptor (beta chain) is a study of blood T cell repertoires in COVID-19 (dated by TCRdb to the early 2020s). A note on the overall study: Collaborator samples came from the United States, Italy and Spain and covered acute and convalescent phases of COVID-19. A de-identified subject ID, COVID-19 status, age in years and sex were almost always included in the sample metadata. Where HLA class I and class II types were available, the types were taken from metadata supplied by the sample provider, not from assay-based typing. The repertoires were released in a freely available public database meant as a resource for research on the immune response to SARS-CoV-2. The samples were drawn from two sources: the first 160 participants of the ongoing ImmuneRACE study, and over 1,000 subjects contributed by 6 global collaborators. Deeply sampled blood TCRbeta repertoires from subjects exposed to, actively infected with, or recovered from COVID-19 were included in the dataset. The prospective study material was composed of cDNA or gDNA derived from T cells, B-cell-depleted T cells, or PBMCs. General findings and caveats noted by the study authors: How much clinical and demographic metadata was included differed by source and by participant, and the metadata was provided uncurated.

A note on this clone: Its antigen target is currently unknown. No qualities accompany the bases; no much larger clone lies one base away.

TCRbeta CDR3 regions were amplified from genomic DNA using the immunoSEQ Assay, a bias-controlled multiplex PCR. As for the original processing: Within the assay, amplification of reference gene primers was used to estimate how many nucleated cells each sample contained. To quantify the absolute abundance of each unique TCRbeta CDR3 rearrangement, sequence reads were collapsed and filtered. For each sample, productive Simpson clonality was calculated as the square root of Simpson's diversity index across productive rearrangements. As stored in TCRdb, this immuneACCESS dataset retains in-frame rearrangements with V and J assigned. A fraction of the clones does not appear; measured against another copy, unresolved V genes explain less than half of the discrepancy, and the remainder lacks a known reason. The DNA was the basis for D and trimming; V, J and clone size are from that table. Here the sample has roughly 250,000 clones; approximately 80% occur a single time. The top ten clones comprise over 2.5% of the sample.

V loses 1 base at its end and J loses 6 bases; junction bases beyond the gene matches: 11. Looking up the germline V gene (reference sequence) yields CDR1 LGHDT and CDR2 YNNKEL. The CDR3, cysteine through phenylalanine, is 16 amino acids long. The DNA shown is the 48-base CDR3, in frame from base 1. Each collaborating institution followed its own protocols to collect whole blood in K2EDTA tubes. For TCRbeta analysis, collaborators shipped samples as frozen whole blood, isolated PBMCs, or DNA extracted from either of those sample types. The TCR sequence derives from a woman aged 55-75 years with active or convalescent COVID-19. The receptor chain draws on TRBV3-1 (or the pseudogene TRBV3-2) and TRBJ1-2; a stretch of 7 junction bases matches TRBD1. The source material was peripheral blood. This receptor carries the CDR3 CASSQVADRAMDGYTF. The DNA sequence reads TGTGCCAGCAGCCAAGTCGCAGACAGGGCCATGGATGGCTACACCTTC.